This record looks at one T cell receptor (beta chain) sequence and its context. The data are from a study of shared clonotypes between healthy human individuals. Germline V gene sequence: CDR1 SGHAT, CDR2 FQNNGV. This CDR3 comprises 15 residues. V gave up 2 bases and J gave up 0 bases, with 11 bases separating them. Cells designated naive CD8 were CD45RO-negative and were positively selected for CCR7, with terminally differentiated effector memory CD45RA+ cells excluded. Generated by immunoSEQ multiplex PCR, the TCRdb table keeps only in-frame clones and is missing some. Here the sample spans more than 500,000 clones, around 96% being singletons.

The gene calls are TRBV11-2 and TRBJ2-7; D gene unclear. The clonotype comes from a woman aged 30 to 39 in good health. The sample comprised naive CD8+ T cells sorted from blood. CDR3 sequence reads: CASSLRTASSYEQYF. The CDR3 nucleotides are TGTGCCAGCAGCTTAAGGACGGCGAGCTCCTACGAGCAGTACTTC.